This T cell receptor (beta chain) was obtained from a study of Ad26.COV2.S vaccination and SARS-CoV-2 variants. Indicated treatment: around 19 received Ad26.COV2.S at low or high dose, single or two shots; several received placebo; per-sample allocation not given. Collection of the samples took place on day 63 after the first injection of vaccine or placebo. Vaccine was an Ad26 vector expressing Wuhan-strain SARS-CoV-2 spike. Findings and caveats of the study: Compared with placebo recipients, vaccine recipients had higher spike-specific TCR breadth.

Repertoires were generated with immunoSEQ multiplex PCR, while TCRdb's copy carries only in-frame clones and drops some. This table holds around 400,000 clones, 75% to 95% found once. Note on this clone: Its antigen is unknown.

The input for sequencing was peripheral blood, taken in a trial of Ad26.COV2.S vaccine versus placebo. This clonotype was sampled from a person aged 18-60 years who received the Ad26.COV2.S COVID-19 vaccine or a placebo.

The CDR3 DNA reads TGTGCCAGCAGCGTAGGGCCAGGGAGGGCTGAAGCTTTCTTT. It yields the protein CASSVGPGRAEAFF. V and J are TRBV9 and TRBJ1-1, with D possibly TRBD1 on 5 matching bases. This CDR3 spans 14 amino acids. The germline V and J ends were trimmed by 0 bases and 6 bases, with 12 bases remaining between them. Germline V gene sequence: CDR1 SGDLS, CDR2 YYNGEE. Full variable domain (missing parts from reference TRBV9 and TRBJ1-1): DSGVTQTPKHLITATGQRVTLRCSPRSGDLSVYWYQQSLDQGLQFLIQYYNGEERAKGNILERFSAQQFPDLHSELNLSSLELGDSALYFCASSVGPGRAEAFFGQGTRLTVV.